This paragraph covers one T cell receptor (beta chain) sequence. The antigen is not known. TCRdb used MiXCR to reprocess the reads, holding one entry per CDR3 protein. The sample lists about 890,000 distinct CDR3 sequences; about a third were seen once. This sample is drawn from a study of T cell repertoires in cytomegalovirus infection. Study summary: Both recently identified HLA-C-restricted and well-studied HLA-B-restricted CMV epitopes were used in the study. Indications came from public TCR beta signatures; they pointed to CMV infection and to a matching HLA type.

General observations from the study: Adding up the frequency of public TCR beta families identified people who carried CMV plus the relevant HLA. CMV-specific TCR beta clonotypes restricted by HLA-C dominated the ex vivo response.

Trimming pared 1 base from V and 7 bases from J, leaving 13 bases between. The CDR3 consists of 14 residues. Germline-derived CDR1 and CDR2 are SGHTA and FQGNSA. The V gene is TRBV7-2, the J gene TRBJ1-1, with D unresolved. The sequencing here drew on cultured CD8+ T cells from PBMCs, taken from culture after CMV antigen stimulation. This receptor was obtained from a human donor in good health (CMV status not recorded). Some clones in this sample may be carry-over from other donors' samples. The CDR3 region is CASSLEGGLDEAFF. CDR3 sequence (DNA): TGTGCCAGCAGCTTAGAAGGTGGTTTGGATGAAGCTTTCTTT.